The clone carrying this T cell receptor beta chain showed up many times. Its specificity is not known. Each of the patients experienced relapse following autologous stem cell transplantation, and their brentuximab vedotin exposure differed. This sample is drawn from a study of PD-1 blockade in classical Hodgkin lymphoma. Broader study findings: Patients who responded completely had about the same baseline diversity as newly diagnosed patients. A significant rise in TCR diversity by C4D1 was seen for CD4+ but not CD8+ cells. Diminished baseline TCR diversity has been reported in newly diagnosed patients relative to healthy donors.

The assay was immunoSEQ multiplex PCR, and TCRdb's table has in-frame clones only and misses some. Of about 150,000 clones detected, about 78% appear once; the ten largest clones hold 9.2%. The receptor was derived from a human donor with classical Hodgkin lymphoma. The starting material was peripheral blood mononuclear cells (PBMCs), obtained before the second cycle of nivolumab.

The CDR3 here is CASSLGRNQPQHF. The CDR3 DNA follows: TGTGCCAGCAGCTTAGGCAGAAATCAGCCCCAGCATTTT. The chain couples TRBV7-8 to TRBJ1-5; D call uncertain. The germline CDR1 and CDR2 sequences are SGHVS and FQNEAQ. V was cut by 1 base and J by 4 bases, with 5 bases left in between. The CDR3 consists of 13 residues.